These T cell receptor beta chains were read from a single sample in a study of OX40 agonist ivuxolimab in advanced cancers. Only in-frame clones appear in the TCRdb table, and some are missing; sequencing was by immunoSEQ multiplex PCR. Among under 75,000 clones listed, approximately 86% were seen once. Here the sequenced sample was CD4+ or CD8+ T cells sorted from blood, taken in a trial of the OX40 agonist ivuxolimab. The receptors were gathered from an adult with an advanced solid tumor such as melanoma, head and neck, liver or kidney cancer. The CDR3 runs from the conserved cysteine through the conserved F or W. Each record gives: CDR3 DNA, CDR3 protein, V gene, D gene, J gene, clone size. A D gene is named only where the DNA matches it firmly. A row's size may be missing; if present it is once, few, many or a size class.

cdr3_nt: TGCGCCAGCAGCCAAGAGTGGCAGGGACATCAGCCCCAGCATTTT; cdr3_aa: CASSQEWQGHQPQHF; v_call: TRBV4-1; d_call: -; j_call: TRBJ1-5; clone_size: -
cdr3_nt: TGCGCCAGCAGCTTCCAGGGGGCCTCCTACGAGCAGTACTTC; cdr3_aa: CASSFQGASYEQYF; v_call: TRBV5-1; d_call: TRBD1; j_call: TRBJ2-7; clone_size: -
cdr3_nt: TGTGCCAGCAGCAGGAAAAACAATTCACCCCTCCACTTT; cdr3_aa: CASSRKNNSPLHF; v_call: TRBV7-9; d_call: -; j_call: TRBJ1-6; clone_size: -
cdr3_nt: TGTGCCACCACAGGGCCGGCCCCGAACACTGAAGCTTTCTTT; cdr3_aa: CATTGPAPNTEAFF; v_call: TRBV28; d_call: -; j_call: TRBJ1-1; clone_size: -
cdr3_nt: TGCGCCAGCAGCCAGGGGGACAGAAACTATGGCTACACCTTC; cdr3_aa: CASSQGDRNYGYTF; v_call: TRBV4-3; d_call: TRBD1; j_call: TRBJ1-2; clone_size: -
cdr3_nt: TGCAGTGCCCCTGGGTTTGGACACGAGTACTTC; cdr3_aa: CSAPGFGHEYF; v_call: TRBV20-1; d_call: -; j_call: TRBJ2-7; clone_size: -
cdr3_nt: TGTGCCACCTACTCAGTTCGGGGATACACCGGGGAGCTGTTTTTT; cdr3_aa: CATYSVRGYTGELFF; v_call: TRBV28; d_call: -; j_call: TRBJ2-2; clone_size: -
cdr3_nt: TGTGCCAGCAGTGGGACTTGGGGGAGCACCGGGGAGCTGTTTTTT; cdr3_aa: CASSGTWGSTGELFF; v_call: TRBV6-1; d_call: -; j_call: TRBJ2-2; clone_size: -
cdr3_nt: TGTGCCAGCAGCTCCCCGCAGGGGGCCCATGGCTACACCTTC; cdr3_aa: CASSSPQGAHGYTF; v_call: TRBV7-9; d_call: TRBD1; j_call: TRBJ1-2; clone_size: -
cdr3_nt: TGTGCCAGCAGCTTAGGGCGGCAGGAGGCCCAGCCCCAGCATTTT; cdr3_aa: CASSLGRQEAQPQHF; v_call: TRBV7-8; d_call: -; j_call: TRBJ1-5; clone_size: -
cdr3_nt: TGTGCCAGCATCGTCTGTGCGCAGAACGAACAAGAGACCCAGTACTTC; cdr3_aa: CASIVCAQNEQETQYF; v_call: TRBV11-2; d_call: -; j_call: TRBJ2-5; clone_size: -
cdr3_nt: TGTGCCAGCCGGCGGTCCCCTAGCGGGAGGGGAGAGACCCAGTACTTC; cdr3_aa: CASRRSPSGRGETQYF; v_call: TRBV7-8; d_call: TRBD2; j_call: TRBJ2-5; clone_size: few
cdr3_nt: TGTGCCAGCAAACTACGGGACAGCTATGGCTACACCTTC; cdr3_aa: CASKLRDSYGYTF; v_call: TRBV6-5; d_call: TRBD1; j_call: TRBJ1-2; clone_size: -